A selection of T cell receptor beta chains follows, all from one sample in a study of CD8 T cells in Susac syndrome. MiXCR, run by TCRdb on the immunoSEQ multiplex PCR reads, gives a single entry per CDR3 protein. The sample consists of around 100,000 distinct CDR3 sequences, about 95% of them appearing once. What was sequenced was CD8+ T cells from PBMCs. Every receptor here comes from a human donor with Susac syndrome. CDR3s include the opening cysteine and the closing phenylalanine or tryptophan. The D gene is left open where the match is weak. A row's size may be missing; if present it is once, few, many or a size class.

j_call d_call v_call clone_size cdr3_aa cdr3_nt
TRBJ2-6 TRBD1 TRBV25-1 . CASSDGQVASVLTF TGTGCCAGCAGTGACGGACAGGTTGCCTCCGTCCTGACTTTC
TRBJ2-6 . TRBV29-1 . CSVVVTGANVLTF TGCAGCGTTGTTGTGACTGGGGCCAACGTCCTGACTTTC
TRBJ2-7 . TRBV20-1 . CSARTSYEQYF TGCAGTGCTAGAACAAGCTACGAGCAGTACTTC
TRBJ1-6 TRBD1 TRBV18 . CASSRDRGNSPLHF TGTGCCAGCTCTAGAGACAGGGGAAATTCACCCCTCCACTTT
TRBJ2-5 TRBD1 TRBV14 . CASSYRDRGSETQYF TGTGCCAGCAGCTACCGGGACAGGGGGTCAGAGACCCAGTACTTC
TRBJ2-7 TRBD2 TRBV13 . CASSFSGGLDYEQYF TGTGCCAGCAGCTTTAGCGGGGGCCTAGATTACGAGCAGTACTTC
TRBJ2-1 . TRBV3-1 . CASSHSSEQFF TGTGCCAGCAGCCACAGTAGTGAGCAGTTCTTC
TRBJ1-1 . TRBV29-1 . CSVELGEAFF TGCAGCGTTGAATTGGGTGAAGCTTTCTTT
TRBJ2-1 . TRBV15 . CATSAQRQEQFF TGTGCCACCAGCGCGCAACGACAGGAGCAGTTCTTC
TRBJ2-7 TRBD1 TRBV12-3/TRBV12-4 few CASSFGTAYEQYF TGTGCCAGCAGTTTTGGGACAGCCTACGAGCAGTACTTC
TRBJ1-2 . TRBV27 . CASSLTFGQSPNYGYTF TGTGCCAGCAGTCTAACCTTCGGACAGTCCCCTAACTATGGCTACACCTTC
TRBJ1-1 . TRBV9 . CASSPKTEAFF TGTGCCAGCAGCCCCAAAACTGAAGCTTTCTTT
TRBJ1-2 . TRBV29-1 . CSVEDPVGRGYTF TGCAGCGTTGAAGATCCGGTGGGCCGTGGCTACACCTTC
TRBJ2-5 . TRBV4-1 . CASSHLTTGETQYF TGCGCCAGCAGCCATTTAACCACAGGGGAGACCCAGTACTTC
TRBJ1-5 . TRBV7-2 . CASRATGTGPQHF TGTGCCAGCAGGGCAACAGGGACTGGGCCCCAGCATTTT
TRBJ2-7 . TRBV7-9 . CASSLNRGSSYEQYF TGTGCCAGCAGCCTCAACCGCGGGTCCTCCTACGAGCAGTACTTC
TRBJ1-5 TRBD1 TRBV29-1 . CSVGDRGNQPQHF TGCAGCGTGGGAGACAGGGGCAATCAGCCCCAGCATTTT
TRBJ2-2 . TRBV5-1 . CASSPLLTVANTGELFF TGCGCCAGCAGCCCCCTCCTTACGGTCGCGAACACCGGGGAGCTGTTTTTT
TRBJ2-5 TRBD1 TRBV13 . CASSTGTGLGETQYF TGTGCCAGCAGCACCGGGACAGGCCTCGGGGAGACCCAGTACTTC
TRBJ2-5 . TRBV7-3 . CASSSAAEETQYF TGTGCCAGCAGCTCAGCAGCCGAAGAGACCCAGTACTTC
TRBJ2-7 . TRBV25-1 . CASSDTTSYEQYF TGTGCCAGCAGTGACACAACCTCCTACGAGCAGTACTTC
TRBJ2-1 TRBD1 TRBV9 . CASSGEGGQGGLHEQFF TGTGCCAGCAGCGGAGAGGGAGGACAGGGAGGACTTCATGAGCAGTTCTTC
TRBJ1-2 TRBD1 TRBV29-1 . CSVGTGANYGYTF TGCAGCGTTGGGACAGGCGCAAACTATGGCTACACCTTC
TRBJ2-1 TRBD2 TRBV9 once CASSVWTSGDNEQFF TGTGCCAGCAGCGTATGGACTAGCGGGGACAATGAGCAGTTCTTC
TRBJ2-2 . TRBV6-5 . CASSYSGSRNTGELFF TGTGCCAGCAGTTACTCGGGTTCGAGGAACACCGGGGAGCTGTTTTTT
TRBJ1-4 . TRBV29-1 once CSVADSATNEKLFF TGCAGCGTCGCGGACAGTGCAACTAATGAAAAACTGTTTTTT
TRBJ2-2 . TRBV27 . CASSLGDTNTGELFF TGTGCCAGCAGTTTAGGGGACACCAACACCGGGGAGCTGTTTTTT
TRBJ1-2 . TRBV18 . CASSPPREHYGYTF TGTGCCAGCTCACCACCCCGGGAGCACTATGGCTACACCTTC
TRBJ2-5 . TRBV13 . CASSLGSFQETQYF TGTGCCAGCAGCTTAGGCAGCTTCCAAGAGACCCAGTACTTC
TRBJ1-2 . TRBV9 . CASSVDSTSNYGYTF TGTGCCAGCAGCGTAGACTCGACCTCTAACTATGGCTACACCTTC
TRBJ1-4 . TRBV15 . CATSRDQEKLFF TGTGCCACCAGCAGAGATCAAGAAAAACTGTTTTTT
TRBJ1-2 TRBD1 TRBV20-1 . CSASDRGYGYTF TGCAGTGCTAGCGACAGGGGCTATGGCTACACCTTC
TRBJ2-3 TRBD1 TRBV6-6 . CASSYGTATDTQYF TGTGCCAGCAGTTACGGGACAGCGACAGATACGCAGTATTTT
TRBJ2-7 TRBD2 TRBV18 . CASSARYSGAYEQYF TGTGCCAGCTCAGCGCGTTACAGCGGGGCGTACGAGCAGTACTTC
TRBJ2-7 . TRBV7-8 . CASSPRETYEQYF TGTGCCAGCTCGCCCCGGGAGACCTACGAGCAGTACTTC
TRBJ2-5 . TRBV5-6 . CASSLLAGKETQYF TGTGCCAGCAGCTTGCTGGCAGGAAAAGAGACCCAGTACTTC
TRBJ1-1 . TRBV5-1 . CASSLYDLDEAFF TGCGCCAGCAGCTTGTATGATTTGGATGAAGCTTTCTTT
TRBJ2-1 . TRBV5-6 . CASSLPNEQFF TGTGCCAGCAGCCTACCGAATGAGCAGTTCTTC
TRBJ1-5 . TRBV19 . CATRQGNQPQHF TGTGCCACGCGACAGGGCAATCAGCCCCAGCATTTT
TRBJ2-1 TRBD2 TRBV7-6 . CASSKTSGGASEQFF TGTGCCAGCAGCAAGACTAGCGGGGGGGCCTCTGAGCAGTTCTTC
TRBJ2-3 . TRBV18 . CASSFSGGRTDTQYF TGTGCCAGCTCCTTTTCTGGCGGCCGCACAGATACGCAGTATTTT
TRBJ2-5 . TRBV15 . CATSTQGNEETQYF TGTGCCACCAGCACCCAGGGAAACGAGGAGACCCAGTACTTC
TRBJ1-2 . TRBV20-1 . CSARDRGYGYTF TGCAGTGCTAGAGATCGTGGGTATGGCTACACCTTC
TRBJ1-1 . TRBV2 . CASSIRKGGEAFF TGTGCCAGCAGTATCCGTAAGGGCGGGGAAGCTTTCTTT
TRBJ1-1 . TRBV6-5 . CASGRSNTEAFF TGTGCCAGCGGCAGGAGTAACACTGAAGCTTTCTTT
TRBJ2-3 TRBD2 TRBV20-1 . CSATSGGELDTQYF TGCAGTGCGACTAGCGGGGGGGAGTTAGATACGCAGTATTTT